This T cell receptor beta chain was recovered during a study of graft-versus-host responses after intestinal transplantation. Study overall: Anti-thymocyte globulin induction preceded approximately three years of tacrolimus and steroid maintenance in all recipients.

General study findings and limits: In recipient marrow, GvH clones were found, and some appeared first in ileum or blood. Allograft graft-versus-host to host-versus-graft clonal ratios ran high in patients with graft-donor T cell macrochimerism.

Notes on this clone: Its specificity is not known.

With 3 bases removed from V and 5 bases from J, the gap between germline ends came to 8 bases. The CDR3 is 13 amino acids. The germline V gene has CDR1 WSHSY and CDR2 SAAADI. TCRdb keeps only in-frame clones here, not all; method: immunoSEQ multiplex PCR. Of some 97,000 clones in the sample, roughly nine tenths were seen once. The chain uses TRBV10-2 and TRBJ1-5; D not certain. This clonotype was sampled from a human donor who was the organ donor for an intestinal transplant. The material sequenced was unstimulated CD4+ T cells sorted from spleen or lymph node cells, taken before transplant. CDR3 in DNA: TGCGCCAGCAGTGAACGGACTGATCAGCCCCAGCATTTT. Protein: CASSERTDQPQHF.